This T cell receptor (beta chain) was profiled in a study of blood T cells in healthy people across ages. This CDR3 comprises 15 residues. The germline CDR1 and CDR2 sequences are SGHRS and YFSETQ. Trimming removed 4 bases from V and 4 bases from J; junction bases left unmatched: 10. The authors ran a second PCR of roughly 7 to 11 cycles using a sample-barcoded 5' primer and a J-beta primer mix. TCRdb itself ran the 5' RACE reads through MiXCR, one entry per CDR3 protein. The sample records more than 650,000 distinct CDR3 sequences, roughly 24% being singletons. These records were also assigned to another study, of T cells of mothers and their children.

The chain couples TRBV5-1 to TRBJ2-7; 8 bases are shared with TRBD1. The sequence was collected from a boy younger than 18 in good health. Sequenced input: blood. CDR3 sequence (DNA): TGCGCCAGCAGCCAGCGGACAGGGTCTTATTACGAGCAGTACTTC. Its translation: CASSQRTGSYYEQYF.